This T cell receptor (beta chain) is from a study of control samples from healthy donors and cancer patients. TCRdb's table, derived via immunoSEQ multiplex PCR, lists solely in-frame clones and lacks some. This sample has around 150,000 clones, with around 94% found just once. Germline CDR1 and CDR2: MNHEY and SVGAGI. The CDR3 length is 15 residues. With V trimmed by 5 bases and J by 0 bases, 4 bases remained unmatched. The receptor's source is a man in his 60s with colorectal cancer. Input material: PBMCs. This rearrangement joins TRBV6-5 to TRBJ1-2; 9 nucleotides align to TRBD1. The CDR3 DNA reads as TGTGCCAGCAGTCGGACAGGGGAAGCTAACTATGGCTACACCTTC. This encodes CASSRTGEANYGYTF.